This T cell receptor (beta chain) came from a study of regulatory T cells in long-lasting Graves disease (dated by TCRdb to the early 2020s). For context, the study as a whole: Persistent Graves' disease meant more than 5 years of antithyroid drug treatment with TSH receptor autoantibodies that stayed positive. This study used TCR sequencing and RNA sequencing of peripheral blood to compare persistent Graves' disease patients against newly diagnosed Graves' disease patients. The study took place in China and was registered as a clinical trial. A total of roughly 33 samples were covered by TCR sequencing, comprising 13 persistent and around 20 newly diagnosed Graves' disease patients. In the clinical cohort, patients with persistent Graves' disease had used antithyroid drugs for an average of approximately eleven years. Paper-wide results and their limitations: TRBV28, TRBJ1-2 and TRBJ2-5 were preferentially used in persistent disease, while TRBV20-1 and TRBJ2-1 were favored in newly diagnosed disease. Lower TCR Shannon entropy and fewer highly expanded clones were observed in persistent Graves' disease patients than in newly diagnosed patients, which suggested clonal expansion. Only peripheral blood was studied, because thyroid tissue, the primary lesion, was inaccessible. Only the TCR beta chain was sequenced and analyzed. Patients with persistent disease shared more public clonotypes (under 3,000) than newly diagnosed patients did (more than 900). As a limitation, the authors acknowledged that the small sample size may reduce accuracy.

Library generation was performed with multiplex PCR. TCRdb shows the sequencer as Illumina HiSeq 4000. iRepertoire HTBI primers and Arm-PCR amplification of CDR3 regions were used to construct TCR beta libraries. PCR products were gel purified before sequencing. In the original analysis: Gene usage analysis of CDR3 amino acid clonotypes relied on the 60 or so TRBV and around 13 TRBJ segments identified across samples. COPE and FqMerger were used to merge the filtered high-quality paired reads into contigs. Contigs were aligned with BLAST to IMGT TRBV, TRBD and TRBJ reference genes, and CDR3 was defined per IMGT. Any clonotype with a frequency above 0.1% was classified as a highly expanded clone. Shannon entropy served as the measure of repertoire diversity, while the Gini coefficient captured V-J evenness. A clonotype was considered public if more than one individual shared it. TCRdb handled the public reads itself, with Q25 trimming in fastp and clone calling in MiXCR, and kept productive beta chains. Every distinct CDR3 protein forms one entry, paired with its most common genes and DNA. V and J calls and clone size were set by TCRdb, not the authors. The sample profile shows 310,000 or so distinct CDR3 sequences; around 20% of them were found once. The ten largest clones capture 29% of the sample.

This specimen's time point label, per the study, means: persistent/refractory GD, antithyroid drugs over 5 years with positive TRAb. For both TCR sequencing and RNA sequencing, RNA was extracted from PBMCs in TRIzol. The diagnosis of Graves' disease followed American Thyroid Association guidelines. Patients were recruited from an endocrinology department in Xi'an, China. From each patient, 8 to 10 milliliters of peripheral blood was collected into an EDTA anticoagulant tube. Ficoll Paque Plus density gradient separation was used to isolate PBMCs, and no additional T cell sorting was done. An Agilent 2100 Bioanalyzer and agarose gel were used to assess RNA quality, and a NanoDrop 2000 was used to measure RNA concentration. Taken from the germline V gene (reference sequence), the CDR1 and CDR2 loops are DFQATT and SNEGSKA. CDR3 length: 14 amino acids, cysteine to phenylalanine. Only the CDR3 portion is preserved as DNA: 42 bases, with reading frame beginning at the first base. For this chain, trimming is 3 bases at the V end and 0 bases at the J end, and the number of junction bases without a gene match is 1.

Worth noting for this clonotype: Its antigen remains undetermined. A clone one base away is much larger, so this may be a read error.

The chain was built from TRBV20-1 and TRBJ2-2; 7 of the junction bases match TRBD2. The sequencing used peripheral blood mononuclear cells (PBMCs), collected when the disease was refractory, from a patient treated with antithyroid drugs. The receptor comes from a female donor with Graves disease. Here the CDR3 is given as CSASAGANTGELFF. The sequenced DNA: TGCAGTGCTAGCGCGGGGGCGAACACCGGGGAGCTGTTTTTT.